This T cell receptor (beta chain) was obtained from a study of blood T cell repertoires in COVID-19. The CDR3 loop spans 14 amino acids. The V end was cut by 0 bases, the J end by 11 bases, with 14 bases between. Germline V CDR1 and CDR2: MGHRA, YSYEKL. Original processing methods: Estimation of nucleated cell counts relied on the amplification of reference gene primers. The method was immunoSEQ multiplex PCR; TCRdb's version includes in-frame clones alone and lacks a portion of them. V and J calls and clone size are copied from that table; D and trimming were computed from the DNA. The table records 60,000 to 75,000 clones, 70% to 80% of them present only once.

The rearrangement links TRBV4-1 to TRBJ1-5; possibly TRBD1 for D (5 bases). The source is a man between 60 and 70 years old with active or convalescent COVID-19. Sequencing was performed on peripheral blood. This CDR3 reads CASSQDLSSRAQHF. CDR3 in DNA: TGCGCCAGCAGCCAAGATCTCAGCTCCAGGGCCCAGCATTTT.